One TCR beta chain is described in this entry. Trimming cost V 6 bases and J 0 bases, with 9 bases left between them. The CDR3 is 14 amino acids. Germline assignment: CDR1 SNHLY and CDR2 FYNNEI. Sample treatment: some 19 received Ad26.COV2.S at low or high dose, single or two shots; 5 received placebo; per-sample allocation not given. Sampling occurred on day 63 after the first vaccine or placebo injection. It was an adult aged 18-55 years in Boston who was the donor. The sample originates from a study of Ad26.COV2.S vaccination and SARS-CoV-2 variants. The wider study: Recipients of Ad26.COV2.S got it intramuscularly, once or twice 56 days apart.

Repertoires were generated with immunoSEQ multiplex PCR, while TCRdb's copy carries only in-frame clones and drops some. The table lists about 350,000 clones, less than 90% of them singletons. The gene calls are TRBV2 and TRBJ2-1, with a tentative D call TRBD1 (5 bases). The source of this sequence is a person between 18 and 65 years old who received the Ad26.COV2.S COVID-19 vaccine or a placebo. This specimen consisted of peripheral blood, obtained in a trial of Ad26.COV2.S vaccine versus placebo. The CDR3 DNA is TGTGCCAGCAGAACAGGCCTCTCCTACAATGAGCAGTTCTTC. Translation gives CASRTGLSYNEQFF.